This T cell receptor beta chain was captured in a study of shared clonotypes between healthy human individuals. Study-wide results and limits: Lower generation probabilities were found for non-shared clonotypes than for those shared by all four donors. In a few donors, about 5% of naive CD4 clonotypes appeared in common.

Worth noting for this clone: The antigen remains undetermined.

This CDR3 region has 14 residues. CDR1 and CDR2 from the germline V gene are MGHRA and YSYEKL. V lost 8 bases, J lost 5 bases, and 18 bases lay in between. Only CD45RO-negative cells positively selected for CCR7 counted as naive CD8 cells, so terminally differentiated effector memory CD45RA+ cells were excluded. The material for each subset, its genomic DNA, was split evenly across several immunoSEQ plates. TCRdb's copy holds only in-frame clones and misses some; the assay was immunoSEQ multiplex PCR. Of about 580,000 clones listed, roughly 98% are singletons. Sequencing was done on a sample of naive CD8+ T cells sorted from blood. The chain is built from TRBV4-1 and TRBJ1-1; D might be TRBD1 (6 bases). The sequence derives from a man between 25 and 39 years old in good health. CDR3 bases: TGCGCCAGCGGCTACACGGGACAAAAAACTGAAGCTTTCTTT. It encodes CASGYTGQKTEAFF.